Detailed here is one T cell receptor beta chain. As yet, its antigen is unknown. The record originates from a study of early stage breast cancer tumors. Study outcomes and limitations: Tumor and normal breast were distinguished via blood comparison in about 85% of the 16 patients. Most shared enriched TCRB sequences were commonly generated ones.

TCRdb's copy holds only in-frame clones and misses some; the assay was immunoSEQ multiplex PCR. The sample has about 72,000 clones; 79% are singletons. The J segment lost 5 bases and the V segment lost 5 bases, leaving 8 bases of the junction unmatched. Germline CDR1 reads SGHVS; CDR2 reads FQNEAQ. The CDR3 has 14 amino acids. This rearrangement joins TRBV7-8 to TRBJ2-7; the match to TRBD1 covers 8 bases. Source material: blood. This clonotype was obtained from a person between 55 and 69 years old with breast cancer. DNA for the CDR3: TGTGCCAGCAGCCCCCGGACAGGGCACAACGAGCAGTACTTC. It is translated as CASSPRTGHNEQYF.